This TCR beta chain is drawn from a study of CD8 T cells in Susac syndrome. When the RNA was reverse transcribed, random hexamers were used with an input of 0.5 to 1 ug. Amplification of the TCR beta CDR3 was carried out by immunoSEQ multiplex PCR, which spanned a total of 54 Vbeta and 13 Jbeta segments. MiXCR, run by TCRdb on the immunoSEQ multiplex PCR reads, gives a single entry per CDR3 protein. The sample shows approximately 190,000 distinct CDR3 sequences, under 97% of them seen only once. Germline V CDR1 and CDR2: MNHEY, SVGAGI. V was clipped by 5 bases and J by 6 bases; unmatched bases: 8. The CDR3 is made up of 14 amino acids.

This TCR was sampled from a human donor with Susac syndrome. The specimen sequenced was CD4+ T cells from PBMCs. The chain joins TRBV6-5 to TRBJ1-2, with 8 nucleotides matching TRBD1. The CDR3 DNA reads TGTGCCAGCAGTCGAGGACAGGGTGGTGATGGCTACACCTTC. Protein: CASSRGQGGDGYTF.